A selection of T cell receptor beta chains follows, all from one sample in a study of regulatory T cells in long-lasting Graves disease. TCRdb reanalysed the multiplex PCR reads using MiXCR and keeps one entry per CDR3 protein. The data show roughly 260,000 distinct CDR3 sequences, with around a sixth seen just once and about 15% held by the top ten. The same sample was also studied in work on T cells in Graves' hyperthyroidism and ophthalmopathy.

The sample was peripheral blood mononuclear cells (PBMCs), taken at new diagnosis, from a patient treated with antithyroid drugs. The receptors come from a woman in her 30s with Graves disease. Both conserved end residues are part of each CDR3. The D gene is left open where the match is weak. Clone size is given for some rows only: seen once, a few or many times, or a class if the clone is expanded.

CDR3 protein | CDR3 DNA | D gene | clone size | J gene | V gene
CASGLAAGSGNTIYF | TGTGCTAGTGGTTTGGCCGCGGGGTCTGGAAACACCATATATTTT | . | many | TRBJ1-3 | TRBV12-5
CASSESGTTGELFF | TGTGCCAGCAGCGAAAGCGGTACCACCGGGGAGCTGTTTTTT | . | many | TRBJ2-2 | TRBV9
CSATGGMWTYNSPLHF | TGCAGTGCTACCGGGGGGATGTGGACCTATAATTCACCCCTCCACTTT | . | many | TRBJ1-6 | TRBV20-1
CASSATGPDTQYF | TGTGCCAGCAGCGCCACGGGGCCAGATACGCAGTATTTT | . | many | TRBJ2-3 | TRBV11-2
CSAKSASGATDTQYF | TGCAGTGCTAAGTCGGCTAGCGGGGCCACAGATACGCAGTATTTT | TRBD2 | many | TRBJ2-3 | TRBV20-1
CASRKTGVREQYF | TGTGCCAGCAGAAAGACAGGGGTTCGCGAGCAGTACTTC | TRBD1 | many | TRBJ2-7 | TRBV11-1
CASGRGVLGYNEQFF | TGTGCCAGCGGGCGGGGGGTCCTTGGTTACAATGAGCAGTTCTTC | TRBD2 | many | TRBJ2-1 | TRBV5-1
CASSELPGAGNEQFF | TGTGCCAGCAGTGAATTACCAGGGGCAGGCAATGAGCAGTTCTTC | . | many | TRBJ2-1 | TRBV6-1
CASSVRGRGTETQYF | TGTGCCAGCAGCGTGCGCGGCAGAGGTACGGAGACCCAGTACTTC | . | many | TRBJ2-5 | TRBV5-6
CASSLGEDRDEQYF | TGTGCCAGCAGCTTAGGAGAGGACAGGGACGAGCAGTACTTC | TRBD1 | many | TRBJ2-7 | TRBV11-2
CASSRSPGTDTQYF | TGTGCCAGCAGCCGAAGTCCCGGCACAGATACGCAGTATTTT | . | many | TRBJ2-3 | TRBV5-1
CASTSSRLAGNIQYF | TGTGCCAGCACCTCCTCTCGACTAGCGGGAAACATTCAGTACTTC | TRBD2 | many | TRBJ2-4 | TRBV5-1
CSASSGYEQYF | TGCAGTGCTAGTTCGGGCTACGAGCAGTACTTC | . | many | TRBJ2-7 | TRBV20-1
CASNGGVTLYEQYF | TGTGCCAGCAATGGTGGTGTCACCCTCTACGAGCAGTACTTC | . | . | TRBJ2-7 | TRBV28
CASTPTYREGSPLHF | TGTGCCAGCACTCCGACCTACAGGGAGGGATCACCCCTCCACTTT | . | many | TRBJ1-6 | TRBV11-2
CASSNQVYGYTF | TGTGCCAGCTCAAATCAAGTCTATGGCTACACCTTC | . | many | TRBJ1-2 | TRBV18
CASSQVVRGTYEQYF | TGCGCCAGCAGCCAAGTTGTAAGGGGTACCTACGAGCAGTACTTC | . | many | TRBJ2-7 | TRBV4-1
CASSLGEKLLF | TGTGCCAGCAGCTTAGGGGAAAAACTGCTTTTT | . | . | TRBJ1-4 | TRBV7-2
CASSISLGPFTYEQYF | TGTGCCAGTAGTATAAGTTTGGGACCCTTTACCTACGAGCAGTACTTC | . | many | TRBJ2-7 | TRBV19
CASTLEGRDGYTF | TGTGCCAGCACCCTTGAAGGGCGGGATGGCTACACCTTC | . | many | TRBJ1-2 | TRBV7-9
CASSAGQEGLLTF | TGTGCCAGTAGTGCCGGACAGGAGGGCCTTCTGACCTTC | TRBD1 | . | TRBJ1-2 | TRBV19
CASSVKRGQLGNEQFF | TGTGCCAGCAGCGTAAAGAGGGGACAGCTGGGCAATGAGCAGTTCTTC | TRBD1 | few | TRBJ2-1 | TRBV4-2
CASSDRATRRNYEQYF | TGTGCCAGCAGCGATCGGGCGACGCGAAGAAACTACGAGCAGTACTTC | . | many | TRBJ2-7 | TRBV6-1
CASSYSVGQGRNTIYF | TGTGCCAGCAGTTACTCGGTGGGACAGGGGCGAAACACCATATATTTT | TRBD1 | many | TRBJ1-3 | TRBV6-2/TRBV6-3
CASSPPRQSYEQYF | TGTGCCAGCAGCCCGCCCCGACAATCCTACGAGCAGTACTTC | . | many | TRBJ2-7 | TRBV7-9
CASSFGGDGDTQYF | TGTGCCAGCAGCTTCGGCGGGGACGGAGATACGCAGTATTTT | . | many | TRBJ2-3 | TRBV7-2
CASLSSRGTEAFF | TGTGCCAGCCTCTCCTCCAGGGGTACTGAAGCTTTCTTT | . | many | TRBJ1-1 | TRBV18
CASSFGMGFGEDTEAFF | TGTGCCAGCAGTTTCGGGATGGGATTCGGAGAGGACACTGAAGCTTTCTTT | . | many | TRBJ1-1 | TRBV12-3/TRBV12-4
CASSLGGPQPQHF | TGTGCCAGCAGCTTAGGGGGGCCTCAGCCCCAGCATTTT | . | many | TRBJ1-5 | TRBV7-8
CASSVTSYNEQYF | TGTGCCAGCAGCGTGACTAGCTACAATGAGCAGTACTTC | TRBD2 | . | TRBJ2-7 | TRBV9
CSAMGDLVPYEQYF | TGCAGTGCTATGGGGGACCTAGTTCCCTACGAGCAGTACTTC | . | many | TRBJ2-7 | TRBV20-1
CATSRDRDSSYEQYF | TGTGCCACCAGCAGAGATAGGGACAGCTCCTACGAGCAGTACTTC | TRBD1 | . | TRBJ2-7 | TRBV15
CASSPDLGSARSKLFF | TGTGCCAGCAGTCCCGACCTGGGGAGTGCCCGCTCCAAACTGTTTTTT | . | . | TRBJ1-4 | TRBV6-1
CASTLAGALKQYF | TGTGCCAGCACACTAGCGGGGGCCCTCAAGCAGTACTTC | TRBD2 | few | TRBJ2-7 | TRBV6-1
CASSLGRRANYGYTF | TGTGCCAGCAGTTTGGGCAGGAGAGCTAACTATGGCTACACCTTC | . | many | TRBJ1-2 | TRBV12-3/TRBV12-4
CASSLGNEQYF | TGTGCCAGCAGCTTAGGAAACGAGCAGTACTTC | . | many | TRBJ2-7 | TRBV11-2
CASSHQPGNYGYTF | TGTGCCAGCAGCCACCAACCTGGAAACTATGGCTACACCTTC | . | few | TRBJ1-2 | TRBV6-2/TRBV6-3
CASSRDVDNEQFF | TGCGCCAGCAGCCGGGACGTAGACAATGAGCAGTTCTTC | . | many | TRBJ2-1 | TRBV5-1
CASSYSGGGTRRETQYF | TGTGCCAGCAGCTACTCCGGGGGCGGGACTAGAAGGGAGACCCAGTACTTC | TRBD2 | many | TRBJ2-5 | TRBV7-9
CASSQDERGLTYNEQFF | TGCGCCAGCAGCCAAGATGAGCGGGGGCTAACCTACAATGAGCAGTTCTTC | TRBD2 | many | TRBJ2-1 | TRBV4-1
CASSTFGQGGYGYTF | TGTGCCAGTAGCACCTTTGGACAGGGTGGATATGGCTACACCTTC | TRBD1 | few | TRBJ1-2 | TRBV19
CASSSVTDTQYF | TGTGCCAGCAGCTCCGTCACAGATACGCAGTATTTT | . | many | TRBJ2-3 | TRBV7-2
CASSGTGVGGYTF | TGTGCCAGCTCAGGGACAGGGGTCGGTGGCTACACCTTC | TRBD1 | . | TRBJ1-2 | TRBV18
CASRGGGAENEQFF | TGTGCCAGTAGAGGAGGGGGGGCCGAGAATGAGCAGTTCTTC | . | many | TRBJ2-1 | TRBV19
CASSLLPASSNQPQHF | TGTGCCAGCAGCTTATTGCCCGCTTCAAGCAATCAGCCCCAGCATTTT | . | many | TRBJ1-5 | TRBV7-2
CASSPSGTLHPEQYF | TGTGCCAGCAGCCCTTCAGGGACTTTACACCCGGAGCAGTACTTC | . | many | TRBJ2-7 | TRBV3-1
CASSLTTSGERQYF | TGTGCCAGCAGCTTAACTACTAGCGGAGAACGGCAGTACTTC | TRBD2 | many | TRBJ2-7 | TRBV7-2
CASSPTRVGDTQYF | TGTGCCAGCAGCCCGACTAGGGTGGGAGATACGCAGTATTTT | . | many | TRBJ2-3 | TRBV3-1
CASSEDGRYYGYTF | TGTGCCAGCAGTGAAGATGGGAGGTACTATGGCTACACCTTC | . | . | TRBJ1-2 | TRBV2